A selection of T cell receptor beta chains follows, all from one sample in a study of T cells in Graves' hyperthyroidism and ophthalmopathy. TCRdb reanalysed the multiplex PCR reads using MiXCR and keeps one entry per CDR3 protein. The sample lists more than 350,000 distinct CDR3 sequences, roughly 15% occurring once. Sequencing was done on a sample of blood. These receptor sequences come from a woman aged 60-70 years with Graves' ophthalmopathy. CDR3s leave out the opening cysteine and the closing phenylalanine or tryptophan.

V gene: TRBV20-1; CDR3 protein: SARAVFEGGTYNEQF
V gene: TRBV2; CDR3 protein: AIRQGLDLDTQY
V gene: TRBV7-2; CDR3 protein: ASSSGQGARESQPQH
V gene: TRBV3-1; CDR3 protein: ASSRTIHEQY
V gene: TRBV2; CDR3 protein: ASKAGTSTDTQY
V gene: TRBV18; CDR3 protein: ASSRSGTRVAETQY
V gene: TRBV28; CDR3 protein: ASSAPPGNTIY
V gene: TRBV28; CDR3 protein: ASSPRQGAWTEAF
V gene: TRBV5-1; CDR3 protein: ASSPTGQGSNTGELF
V gene: TRBV12-3/TRBV12-4; CDR3 protein: ASSLQSNQPQH
V gene: TRBV10-2; CDR3 protein: ASFPRTGGNTEAF
V gene: TRBV18; CDR3 protein: ASSPPQGTYNEQF
V gene: TRBV7-2; CDR3 protein: ASSRGQGIPHTDTQY
V gene: TRBV28; CDR3 protein: ASSFSRSSYNEQF
V gene: TRBV2; CDR3 protein: ASSYSLAEANTGELF
V gene: TRBV30; CDR3 protein: AWSRQSTDTQY